This T cell receptor beta chain was captured by sequencing in a study of blood T cell repertoires in COVID-19. Across the study: Whether acute or convalescent, the COVID-19 samples came from the United States, Italy and Spain. PBMCs, B-cell-depleted T cells, or T cells were the source of the cDNA or gDNA that made up the material.

Per the original data handling: The assay estimated nucleated cells by amplifying reference gene primers. Data came from immunoSEQ multiplex PCR; TCRdb stores just in-frame clones and leaves some out. V and J calls and clone size are given by that table; D and trimming were obtained from the DNA. This sample yields approximately 150,000 clones, of which roughly 89% are seen a single time; about 3.9% belongs to the top ten. The CDR3 spans 16 residues. Per the germline V gene, CDR1 is SGHDN and CDR2 is FVKESK. V gave up 4 bases and J gave up 1 base, with 16 bases separating them. V gene TRBV14 combines with J gene TRBJ2-5; D remains ambiguous. The clonotype originates from a woman aged 60 to 75 who had recovered from COVID-19. The sequencing input was peripheral blood. The CDR3 loop is CASSPPGKFFQETQYF. CDR3 nucleotides: TGTGCCAGCAGCCCGCCCGGTAAATTTTTCCAAGAGACCCAGTACTTC.